What follows describes a single T cell receptor (beta chain). The source of the sample is a study of T-cell memory formation after mild COVID-19. There are 18 residues in the CDR3. The V and J ends lost 1 base and 4 bases, in that order; junction bases with no gene match: 13. Germline CDR1 and CDR2: MGHRA and YSYEKL. From the 5' RACE reads, TCRdb called clonotypes with MiXCR, one entry per CDR3 protein. Altogether around 370,000 distinct CDR3 sequences are present, around 21% being singletons, with the ten largest covering 12%. V gene TRBV4-1 combines with J gene TRBJ2-3; TRBD2 agrees at 8 bases. Sequencing was performed on PBMCs or a T cell subset sorted from them (not recorded which). This TCR was sampled from an adult woman who had mild COVID-19 (a few samples of this study predate the infection). Cell type and time point are not known. CDR3: CASSQVGLSGSGADTQYF. The CDR3 nucleotides read TGCGCCAGCAGCCAAGTAGGCTTGAGCGGGAGCGGGGCAGATACGCAGTATTTT.